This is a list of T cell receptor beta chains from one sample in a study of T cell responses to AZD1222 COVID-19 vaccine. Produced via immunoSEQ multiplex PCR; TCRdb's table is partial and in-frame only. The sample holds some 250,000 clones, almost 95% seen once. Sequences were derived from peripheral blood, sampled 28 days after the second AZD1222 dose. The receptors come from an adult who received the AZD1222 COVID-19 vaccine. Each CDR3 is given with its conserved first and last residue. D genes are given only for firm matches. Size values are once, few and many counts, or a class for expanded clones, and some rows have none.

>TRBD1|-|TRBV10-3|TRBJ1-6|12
TGTGCCATAAGGACAGGAAATTCACCCCTCCACTTT
CAIRTGNSPLHF
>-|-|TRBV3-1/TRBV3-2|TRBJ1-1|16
TGTGCCAGCAGCCAAGATAACCGGGGGAGGGGGATCGGAACTTTCTTT
CASSQDNRGRGIGTFF
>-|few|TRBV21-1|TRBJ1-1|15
TGTGCCAGCAGCAAAGGGCAAGGAGGGGAGACTGAAGCTTTCTTT
CASSKGQGGETEAFF
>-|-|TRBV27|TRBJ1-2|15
TGTGCCAGCAGCATTGGCTTTGGGGAGGTCAACGGCTACACCTTC
CASSIGFGEVNGYTF
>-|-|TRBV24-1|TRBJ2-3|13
TGTGCCACCAGTGACGGTGGCACAGATACGCAGTATTTT
CATSDGGTDTQYF
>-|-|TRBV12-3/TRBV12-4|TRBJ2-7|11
TGTGCCAGCAGTTCCGCCTACGAGCAGTACTTC
CASSSAYEQYF
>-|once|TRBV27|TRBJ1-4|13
TGTGCCAGCAGTTGGGCAGGAGGTGAAAAACTGTTTTTT
CASSWAGGEKLFF
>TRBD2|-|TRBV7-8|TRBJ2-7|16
TGTGCCAGCAGCCCACCTACTAGCGGGGTCCCCTACGAGCAGTACTTC
CASSPPTSGVPYEQYF
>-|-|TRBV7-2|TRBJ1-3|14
TGTGCCAGCAGCTCCTCAGGGCCTGGAAACACCATATATTTT
CASSSSGPGNTIYF
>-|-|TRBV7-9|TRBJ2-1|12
TGTGCCAGCAGCTTAACCTTGTACGAGCAGTTCTTC
CASSLTLYEQFF
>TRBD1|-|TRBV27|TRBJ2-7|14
TGTGCCAGCAGTTTAACAGGGGAACTCTACGAGCAGTACTTC
CASSLTGELYEQYF
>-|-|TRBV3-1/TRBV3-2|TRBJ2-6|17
TGTGCCAGTGGTCGGTTACAGGGTAGCATTGGGGCCAACGTCCTGACTTTC
CASGRLQGSIGANVLTF
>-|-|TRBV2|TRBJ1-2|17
TGTGCCAGCACTAGTCCGCTGGGGCGCCCCTCTAACTATGGCTACACCTTC
CASTSPLGRPSNYGYTF
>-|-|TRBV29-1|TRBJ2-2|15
TGCAGCGCCGCCCCCGTACAGTCTAACACCGGGGAGCTGTTTTTT
CSAAPVQSNTGELFF
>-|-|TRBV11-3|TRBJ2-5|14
TGTGCCAGCAGCTTAGGAGGGGGTCAAGAGACCCAGTACTTC
CASSLGGGQETQYF
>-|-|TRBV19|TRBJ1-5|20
TGTGCCAGTAGGGATTTCCGGGACGCTGTTAATCCTTATAGCAATCAGCCCCAGCATTTT
CASRDFRDAVNPYSNQPQHF
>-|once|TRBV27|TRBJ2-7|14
TGTGCCAGCCGCCCCCAGGGTTGGACCTACGAGCAGTACTTC
CASRPQGWTYEQYF
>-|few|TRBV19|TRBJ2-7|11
TGTGCCAGTAGTAACGTCTACGAGCAGTACTTC
CASSNVYEQYF
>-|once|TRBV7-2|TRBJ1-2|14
TGTGCCAGCAGCTTAGTCAAGGGAGACTATGGCTACACCTTC
CASSLVKGDYGYTF
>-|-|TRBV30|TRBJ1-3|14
TGTGCCTGGAGTCCAGACTATCCTGGAAACACCATATATTTT
CAWSPDYPGNTIYF
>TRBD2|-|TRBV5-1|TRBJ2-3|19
TGCGCCAGCAGCTCGAACGCCGGACTAGCGGGGGCCAACACAGATACGCAGTATTTT
CASSSNAGLAGANTDTQYF
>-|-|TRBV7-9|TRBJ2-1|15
TGTGCCAGCAGCGCCCGGGGGACTCCCTACAATGAGCAGTTCTTC
CASSARGTPYNEQFF
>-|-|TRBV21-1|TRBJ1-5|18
TGTGCCAGCAGCAACGATCTTAACCGGGACAGGGGAGGTCAGCCCCAGCATTTT
CASSNDLNRDRGGQPQHF
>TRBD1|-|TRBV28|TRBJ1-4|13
TGTGCCTGCTACGGGACAGTTAATGAAAAACTGTTTTTT
CACYGTVNEKLFF
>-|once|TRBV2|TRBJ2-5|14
TGTGCCAGCAGTGAAACGGCCAGCCAAGAGACCCAGTACTTC
CASSETASQETQYF
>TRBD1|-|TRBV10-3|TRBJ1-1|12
TGTGCCACGATGACAGGGACTTCTGAAGCTTTCTTT
CATMTGTSEAFF
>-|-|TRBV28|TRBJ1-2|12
TGTGCCAGCAGTTTAAGTCAGGACGGCTACACCTTC
CASSLSQDGYTF
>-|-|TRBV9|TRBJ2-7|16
TGTGCCAGCAGCGTAGGAGTCGGGTCGGGCTTCGACGAGCAGTACTTC
CASSVGVGSGFDEQYF
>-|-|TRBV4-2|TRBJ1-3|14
TGTGCCAGCAGCGCAGGAGGAGCTGGAAACACCATATATTTT
CASSAGGAGNTIYF
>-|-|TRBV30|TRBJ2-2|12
TGTGCCTGGGGGTGGGTTGCCGGGGAGCTGTTTTTT
CAWGWVAGELFF
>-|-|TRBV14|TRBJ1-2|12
TGTGCCAGCAGCAAACAGAACTATGGCTACACCTTC
CASSKQNYGYTF
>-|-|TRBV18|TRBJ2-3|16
TGTGCCAGCTCACCACCGGGCAGGGCTCGCACAGATACGCAGTATTTT
CASSPPGRARTDTQYF
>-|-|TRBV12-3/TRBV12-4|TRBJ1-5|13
TGTGCCAGCAGTTTTCTGGGAAAAGAGCCCCAGCATTTT
CASSFLGKEPQHF
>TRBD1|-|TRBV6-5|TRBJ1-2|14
TGTGCCAGCAGGGGGGACAGCTTTAACTATGGCTACACCTTC
CASRGDSFNYGYTF
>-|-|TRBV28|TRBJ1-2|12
TGTGCCAGCAGGAACTTTACCTATGGCTACACCTTC
CASRNFTYGYTF
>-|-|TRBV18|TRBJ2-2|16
TGTGCCAGCTCACCACCGGCGGGGCTCGGCACCGGGGAGCTGTTTTTT
CASSPPAGLGTGELFF
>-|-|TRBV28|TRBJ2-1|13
TGTGCCAGCACCCTCGGGACTTACAATGAGCAGTTCTTC
CASTLGTYNEQFF
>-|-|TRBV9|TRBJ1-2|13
TGTGCCAGCACGAACAGGCCGGGGTATGGCTACACCTTC
CASTNRPGYGYTF
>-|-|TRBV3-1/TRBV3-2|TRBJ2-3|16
TGTGCCAGCAGCCAGGGTAACGGGGTTTGGCCCGATACGCAGTATTTT
CASSQGNGVWPDTQYF
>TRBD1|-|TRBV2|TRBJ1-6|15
TGTGCCAGCATGATGGACAGGGGCGCAAATTCACCCCTCCACTTT
CASMMDRGANSPLHF
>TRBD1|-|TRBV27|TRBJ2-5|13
TGTGCCAGCAGCCTGGACAGGGTGGGGACCCAGTACTTC
CASSLDRVGTQYF
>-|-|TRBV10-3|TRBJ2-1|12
TGTGCCATCAGGGGCAGTGGAAATGAGCAGTTCTTC
CAIRGSGNEQFF
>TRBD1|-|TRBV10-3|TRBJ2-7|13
TGTGCCATTTCGGACAGGGGGGAAAACGAGCAGTACTTC
CAISDRGENEQYF
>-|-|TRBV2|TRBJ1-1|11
TGTGCCAGTATCCTTGGCACTGAAGCTTTCTTT
CASILGTEAFF
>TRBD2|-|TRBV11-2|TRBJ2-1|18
TGTGCCAGCAGCTTAAGGTTCGCTAGCGGGGGGTCCTACAATGAGCAGTTCTTC
CASSLRFASGGSYNEQFF
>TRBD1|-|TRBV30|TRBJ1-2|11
TGTGCCTGGAGCACAGGGGGAGGCTACACCTTC
CAWSTGGGYTF
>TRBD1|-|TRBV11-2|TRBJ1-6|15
TGTGCCAGCAGCGGGGACAGGGGGTTTAATTCACCCCTCCACTTT
CASSGDRGFNSPLHF
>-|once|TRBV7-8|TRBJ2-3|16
TGTGCCAGCAGCTTAACGCGGGGCCAGCGCACAGATACGCAGTATTTT
CASSLTRGQRTDTQYF
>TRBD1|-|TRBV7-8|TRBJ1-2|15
TGTGCCAGCAGCTTTGACAGGGGCCCCTACTATGGCTACACCTTC
CASSFDRGPYYGYTF
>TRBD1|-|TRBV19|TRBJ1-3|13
TGTGCCAGTAGTTGGACAGGGAGGAACACCATATATTTT
CASSWTGRNTIYF
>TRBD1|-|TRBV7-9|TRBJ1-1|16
TGTGCCAGCAGCAATCAGGGGGGTCCCATGAACACTGAAGCTTTCTTT
CASSNQGGPMNTEAFF
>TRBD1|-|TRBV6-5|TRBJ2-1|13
TGTGCCAGCACCCGGGACAGCTACAATGAGCAGTTCTTC
CASTRDSYNEQFF
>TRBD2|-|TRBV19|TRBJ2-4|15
TGTGCCAGTAGTCCGCGGACTAGCCACAAAAACATTCAGTACTTC
CASSPRTSHKNIQYF
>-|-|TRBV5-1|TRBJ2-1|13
TGCGCCAGCAGAGAGGACACCTACAATGAGCAGTTCTTC
CASREDTYNEQFF
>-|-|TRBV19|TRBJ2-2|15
TGTGCCAGTAGTACGCCCGGACGGTTACGTGGGGAGCTGTTTTTT
CASSTPGRLRGELFF
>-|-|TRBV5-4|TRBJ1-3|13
TGTGCCAGCAGCCCCGGGACGCCGAACACCATATATTTT
CASSPGTPNTIYF
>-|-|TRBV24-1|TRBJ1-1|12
TGTGCCACCAGTGCCGTGGGCACTGAAGCTTTCTTT
CATSAVGTEAFF
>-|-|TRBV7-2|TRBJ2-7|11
TGTGCCAGCAGCTTACACTACGAGCAGTACTTC
CASSLHYEQYF
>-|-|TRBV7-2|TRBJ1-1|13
TGTGCCAGCAGCCACGGGGGTAGCGCTGAAGCTTTCTTT
CASSHGGSAEAFF